This TCR beta chain was documented in a study of PD-1 blockade in classical Hodgkin lymphoma. On the study more broadly: It was nivolumab at 3 mg/kg, given intravenously every 2 weeks, that patients received. Study findings and constraints: Reports indicated that newly diagnosed patients had lower baseline TCR diversity than healthy donors did. Complete responders possessed baseline diversity comparable to newly diagnosed patients. Why repertoires differed is undefined; disease activity or prior therapy possibly contributed.

Clones were sequenced by immunoSEQ multiplex PCR, and TCRdb holds only the in-frame ones, with some missing. The data hold approximately 41,000 clones, with around three fifths observed a single time. This sample's time point: cycle 4 day 1 (C4D1), after 5 to 7 weeks of nivolumab. Relapse was seen in all patients after autologous stem cell transplantation, and brentuximab vedotin exposure was variable. To note about this clone: Its antigen is unknown.

This CDR3 has 13 residues. Trimming cost V 8 bases and J 9 bases, with 17 bases left between them. In germline, CDR1 is MNHEY, CDR2 SVGAGI. V is TRBV6-5 and J is TRBJ2-4; D gene unclear. This clonotype was obtained from a human donor with classical Hodgkin lymphoma. Sequencing was performed on peripheral blood mononuclear cells (PBMCs), taken before the fourth cycle of nivolumab. CDR3 in DNA: TGTGCCAGCTCTCTGGGGTCGTTAGGCATTCAGTACTTC. Protein: CASSLGSLGIQYF.